This is a list of T cell receptor beta chains from one sample in a study of T cell repertoires and HLA-DP antigens. This table comes from immunoSEQ multiplex PCR, and its TCRdb copy is limited to in-frame clones, with some not included. The profile shows around 740 clones, about 57% of them singletons. The material sequenced was alloreactive CD137+ CD4+ T cells from cultured PBMCs. These receptors were collected from a young woman in good health and CMV-seronegative. Both conserved end residues are trimmed from each CDR3.

TRBV7-3 ASSLSPIAYEQY
TRBV7-9 ASSPGQGMIAKNIQY
TRBV2 ASSELRGDGYT
TRBV6-1 ASRSLYEQY
TRBV7-9 ASSFLQGTGELF
TRBV27 ASSLSTLGATYEQY
TRBV27 ASSDYREQPQH
TRBV27 ASSRTGLNEKLF
TRBV7-5 ASSWGDRDIYNEQF
TRBV7-9 ASSLAGTGVFEAF
TRBV5-1 ASSPGTGGDQPQH
TRBV7-9 ASSPRPSGGYNEQF
TRBV18 ASSTGVGSGTYNEQF
TRBV27 ASSLTVSAGQPQH
TRBV29-1 SVVLRKGVLGGYT
TRBV9 ASSVDWGSYEQY
TRBV7-8 ASSLESFNQPQH
TRBV6-4 ASSMEGNQPQH
TRBV7-6 ASSLARVGNTIY
TRBV7-9 ASSRDRAPLYGYTT
TRBV7-1 ASSFPGANQPQH
TRBV27 ASSLYSGQGGTDTQY
TRBV11-2 ASSPISGAETQY
TRBV28 ASSLLGQGATDTGELF
TRBV19 ASSIGQGRETQY
TRBV19 ASRMGQGARGANVLT
TRBV28 ASRDRGRAETQY
TRBV2 ASTLRGSDLRSEQF
TRBV28 ASSREAEGGYT
TRBV7-5 ASSPRTGEQY
TRBV28 ASSLSLAGGFYNEQF
TRBV7-9 ASNVWVKGAEDTQY
TRBV7-2 ASSFNRQETQY
TRBV11-2 ASSLESFNQPQH
TRBV11-3 ASSLDPRYEQY
TRBV4-2 ASSLVGTGELF
TRBV11-2 ASSPRPSGGYNEQF
TRBV7-2 ASSLMSGRNSGEQY
TRBV11-1 ASSLGGSSTQY
TRBV7-3 ASRLGPNNEQF
TRBV6-5 ASTKSYVAGDGYT
TRBV11-2 ASSNIGRDMNTEAF
TRBV29-1 SVVRQGLHTEAF
TRBV6-1 ASTPGTATDTQY
TRBV11-2 ASSSGQGGSPLH
TRBV7-8 ASSLAPTGELF
TRBV10-3 ATGLAGYNEQF
TRBV18 ASSPRAGTYYEQY
TRBV5-1 ASSPRGGGGYT
TRBV7-2 ASSHSSGRAGDTQY
TRBV2 ASSEEGKQF
TRBV19 ASSIDRLENEKLF
TRBV29-1 SAGPPEKLF
TRBV11-1 ASSPRTGLAF
TRBV5-3 ASSPEARETQY
TRBV11-3 ASSKGLNTGELF
TRBV6-6 ASSYPLGTGAGEQY
TRBV7-8 ASSLARGVPQF
TRBV11-1 ASSLMSGRNSGEQY